The rows below give T cell receptor beta chains drawn from one sample of a study of glioma-infiltrating T cells. TCRdb redid the calling of the multiplex PCR reads with MiXCR, one entry per CDR3 protein. The data show some 93,000 distinct CDR3 sequences, roughly 40% seen once. Sequencing input: glioma tissue, nonneoplastic brain tissue, or PBMCs (not recorded which). The receptor set was obtained from a human donor with low-grade glioma or glioblastoma, undergoing nonglioma brain surgery, or in good health (not recorded which). The CDR3 runs from the conserved cysteine through the conserved F or W. A D gene is named only where the DNA matches it firmly. Not all rows give a size; the values are once, few, many and, for expanded clones, a class.

many	TRBV20-1	TRBJ2-4	TRBD2	CSVLRLAGGGNIQYF	TGCAGTGTTTTGAGACTAGCGGGAGGCGGGAACATTCAGTACTTC
many	TRBV19	TRBJ2-7	TRBD2	CASSMRLAETQPYEQYF	TGTGCCAGTAGTATGAGGCTAGCGGAGACCCAACCATACGAGCAGTACTTC
.	TRBV15	TRBJ2-7	.	CATSREKAGDRYNEQYF	TGTGCCACCAGCAGAGAGAAAGCGGGGGACAGATACAACGAGCAGTACTTC
.	TRBV5-6	TRBJ2-7	.	CASSSQDGYYEQYF	TGTGCCAGCAGCTCACAGGACGGATACTACGAGCAGTACTTC
many	TRBV18	TRBJ1-2	.	CASSPGPGTARDGYTF	TGTGCCAGCTCACCCGGACCTGGGACTGCCAGGGATGGCTACACCTTC
.	TRBV7-4	TRBJ1-1	.	CASSLTSGGVGTEAFF	TGTGCCAGCAGCTTGACTAGCGGGGGGGTGGGCACTGAAGCTTTCTTT
medium-sized	TRBV4-1	TRBJ2-5	.	CASRSQSQETQYF	TGCGCCAGCAGATCACAGTCTCAAGAGACCCAGTACTTC
many	TRBV4-2	TRBJ2-3	.	CASSQVGGGSTDTQYF	TGTGCCAGCAGCCAAGTGGGAGGTGGATCTACAGATACGCAGTATTTT
many	TRBV5-1	TRBJ2-5	.	CASSLLGTKETQYF	TGCGCCAGCAGCTTGCTCGGGACGAAGGAGACCCAGTACTTC
.	TRBV5-5	TRBJ2-7	TRBD1	CASSEGATTEQYF	TGTGCCAGCAGCGAGGGGGCAACGACCGAGCAGTACTTC
many	TRBV28	TRBJ2-2	TRBD1	CASSSAPGQGSNGELFF	TGTGCCAGCAGTTCGGCACCTGGACAGGGTAGTAACGGGGAGCTGTTTTTT
many	TRBV3-1	TRBJ1-5	.	CASSQVPGFNQPQHF	TGTGCCAGCAGCCAAGTCCCCGGCTTCAATCAGCCCCAGCATTTT
many	TRBV6-1	TRBJ2-5	.	CASSYWSRAQETQYF	TGTGCCAGCAGTTATTGGAGCAGGGCTCAAGAGACCCAGTACTTC
many	TRBV6-2/TRBV6-3	TRBJ2-1	TRBD1	CASSPGQGVSSYNEQFF	TGTGCCAGCAGCCCAGGGCAGGGGGTTAGCTCCTACAATGAGCAGTTCTTC
many	TRBV29-1	TRBJ1-1	.	CSAEKDTEAFF	TGCAGCGCCGAGAAGGACACTGAAGCTTTCTTT
many	TRBV2	TRBJ2-3	TRBD1	CASNRDRGTDTQYF	TGTGCCAGCAACCGGGACAGGGGCACAGATACGCAGTATTTT
many	TRBV20-1	TRBJ1-4	TRBD1	CSAEGGTMGTNEKLFF	TGCAGTGCTGAAGGGGGCACGATGGGAACTAATGAAAAACTGTTTTTT
many	TRBV10-3	TRBJ1-1	TRBD1	CAISLEGANTEAFF	TGTGCCATCAGTTTGGAGGGGGCAAACACTGAAGCTTTCTTT
many	TRBV3-1	TRBJ1-3	.	CASSQGPGSIYF	TGTGCCAGCAGCCAAGGCCCGGGCTCCATATATTTT
many	TRBV7-9	TRBJ1-5	.	CASSLAGGFSNQPRHF	TGTGCCAGCAGCTTAGCAGGGGGGTTTAGCAATCAGCCCCGGCATTTT
.	TRBV20-1	TRBJ1-2	.	CSARGWELSGYTF	TGCAGTGCTAGAGGGTGGGAACTAAGTGGCTACACCTTC
few	TRBV9	TRBJ2-1	.	CASSVDGGFDEQFF	TGTGCCAGCAGCGTAGATGGGGGGTTCGATGAGCAGTTCTTC
many	TRBV20-1	TRBJ2-3	.	CSARDPGGTDTQYF	TGCAGTGCTAGAGATCCCGGGGGCACAGATACGCAGTATTTT
many	TRBV7-3	TRBJ2-1	.	CASSLTTDEQFF	TGTGCCAGCAGCTTAACGACTGATGAGCAGTTCTTC
few	TRBV15	TRBJ2-1	.	CATSRDKGSYEQFF	TGTGCCACCAGCAGAGATAAAGGCTCCTATGAGCAGTTCTTC
.	TRBV4-1	TRBJ2-1	.	CESIQEGGYPEQFF	TGCGAAAGCATCCAAGAGGGAGGATACCCTGAGCAGTTCTTC
.	TRBV28	TRBJ2-4	.	CASCSKNMQYF	TGTGCCAGCTGTTCCAAAAACATGCAGTACTTC
many	TRBV29-1	TRBJ2-7	TRBD2	CSVLGLAGEGQYF	TGCAGCGTTTTGGGGCTAGCGGGAGAGGGGCAGTACTTC
many	TRBV15	TRBJ1-1	TRBD1	CATSRDLQQGLIFGTEAFF	TGTGCCACCAGCAGAGATCTCCAACAGGGGTTAATTTTCGGGACTGAAGCTTTCTTT
many	TRBV19	TRBJ2-5	.	CASRGPPKETQYF	TGTGCCAGTAGGGGACCTCCGAAAGAGACCCAGTACTTC
few	TRBV18	TRBJ1-2	TRBD1	CASSSSRDSPNYGYTF	TGTGCCAGCTCGTCTTCTCGGGACAGCCCTAACTATGGCTACACCTTC
many	TRBV20-1	TRBJ2-7	TRBD2	CSATSGRANEQYF	TGCAGTGCCACTAGCGGGAGAGCTAACGAGCAGTACTTC
many	TRBV11-3	TRBJ2-3	.	CASSLDSPDTQYF	TGTGCCAGCAGCTTAGATTCACCTGATACGCAGTATTTT
.	TRBV6-2/TRBV6-3	TRBJ2-1	.	CASRSLSWRRGQFTYNEQLF	TGTGCCAGCAGATCTCTTAGCTGGAGGCGGGGTCAATTCACCTACAATGAGCAGCTCTTC
.	TRBV4-1	TRBJ2-3	.	CASSQEGGDTQYF	TGCGCCAGCAGCCAAGAGGGAGGAGATACGCAGTATTTT
many	TRBV24-1	TRBJ2-2	.	CATSTGEKRGELFF	TGTGCCACCAGTACGGGGGAGAAGAGAGGGGAGCTGTTTTTT
.	TRBV11-2	TRBJ2-7	.	CASSFRTAVYGQYF	TGTGCCAGCAGCTTTAGGACAGCAGTTTACGGGCAGTACTTC
many	TRBV7-9	TRBJ1-1	.	CASSLAQHTEAFF	TGTGCCAGCAGCTTAGCTCAGCACACTGAAGCTTTCTTT
.	TRBV4-1	TRBJ1-4	.	CASSPGQARAREKLFF	TGCGCCAGCAGTCCCGGGCAGGCTCGAGCCCGTGAAAAACTGTTTTTT
many	TRBV29-1	TRBJ1-4	.	CSVEAATNEKLFF	TGCAGCGTTGAGGCAGCAACTAATGAAAAACTGTTTTTT
.	TRBV4-1	TRBJ1-2	.	CASSEVDVAYGYTF	TGCGCCAGCAGCGAAGTGGACGTAGCCTATGGCTACACCTTC
many	TRBV27	TRBJ2-3	TRBD2	CASSFLAGGLGDTQYF	TGTGCCAGCAGTTTTCTAGCGGGGGGCCTGGGAGATACGCAGTATTTT
many	TRBV4-1	TRBJ2-1	.	CASSQALAGTYNEQFF	TGCGCCAGCAGCCAAGCTTTGGCGGGGACCTACAATGAGCAGTTCTTC